The source of this T cell receptor (beta chain) is a study of T cell responses to AZD1222 COVID-19 vaccine. Overall study results and limits: After the peak T cell response, and only then, were repertoires sampled. Baseline antibody screening turned up just six or seven seropositive AZD1222 recipients.

Trimming left V 8 bases short and J 0 bases short, with 8 bases between. Germline V gene data show CDR1 as SNHLY and CDR2 as FYNNEI. This CDR3 spans 13 amino acids. Profiled with immunoSEQ multiplex PCR; TCRdb holds only in-frame clones, not every one. The sample includes 140,000 to 150,000 clones, roughly 91% of them seen just once. Comment on this clone: Its antigen remains unidentified.

The chain couples TRBV2 to TRBJ1-5; no reliable D call. This receptor was taken from an adult in good health. The sequencing here drew on peripheral blood, taken on day 0 of AZD1222 vaccination. The CDR3 here is CASQRDSNQPQHF. The CDR3 nucleotides are TGTGCCAGCCAACGAGATAGCAATCAGCCCCAGCATTTT.